This TCR beta chain comes out of a study of immune evolution from preneoplasia to lung adenocarcinoma. Whole-study results and caveats: Normal lung had highest clonality; later lesions appeared denser, more diverse. Top clone share appeared to fall from AAH through AIS, MIA, adenocarcinoma.

The table came from immunoSEQ multiplex PCR; TCRdb's copy has only in-frame clones and leaves some out. Of approximately 5,000 clones in the sample, around 85% are singletons; the top ten hold roughly 3%. Two lung cancer pathologists independently confirmed each histologic diagnosis. As for this clone: The antigen is undetermined.

Germline-derived CDR1 and CDR2 are MNHNY and SVGAGI (reference sequence). The V and J ends lost 0 bases and 4 bases, in that order; junction bases with no gene match: 5. The CDR3 extends over 16 amino acids. The chain uses TRBV6-6 and TRBJ2-7; 11 bases fit TRBD2. This receptor was taken from a person in their fifties or sixties with lung adenocarcinoma. The sequenced sample was FFPE invasive lung adenocarcinoma tissue. DNA for the CDR3: TGTGCCAGCAGTTACTCGGAGGGACTAGCGGTATACGAGCAGTACTTC. Translation gives CASSYSEGLAVYEQYF.